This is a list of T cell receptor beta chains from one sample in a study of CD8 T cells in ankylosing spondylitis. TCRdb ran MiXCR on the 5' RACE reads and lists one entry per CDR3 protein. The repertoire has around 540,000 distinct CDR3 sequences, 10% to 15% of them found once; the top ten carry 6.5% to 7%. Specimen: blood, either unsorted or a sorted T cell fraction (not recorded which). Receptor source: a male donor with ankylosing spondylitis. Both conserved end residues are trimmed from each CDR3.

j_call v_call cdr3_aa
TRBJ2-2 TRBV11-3 ASSTRLEFGELF
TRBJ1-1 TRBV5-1 ASSIEQGVTEAF
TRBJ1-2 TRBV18 ASSPARDANYGYT
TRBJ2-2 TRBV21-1 ASSKGVGRELF
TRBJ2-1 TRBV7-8 ASSLGGRTSLSNEQF
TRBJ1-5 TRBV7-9 ASSSGGSQPQH
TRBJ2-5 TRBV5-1 ASSLTTGAETQY
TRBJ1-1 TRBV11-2 ASSLMGQGGTEAF
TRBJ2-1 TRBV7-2 ASSLSGLRNEQF
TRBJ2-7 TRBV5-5 ASTPYGTGSLEQY
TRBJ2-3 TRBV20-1 SALTGVGTTDTQY
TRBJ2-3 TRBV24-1 ATSPTGSGRVGTDTQY
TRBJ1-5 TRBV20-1 SARGTSNQPQH
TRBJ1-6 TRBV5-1 ASSRWTANNSPLH
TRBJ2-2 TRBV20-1 SARVSVSGELF
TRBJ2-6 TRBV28 ASSLRGYGANVLT
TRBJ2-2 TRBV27 ASSAPVNTGELF
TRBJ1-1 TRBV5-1 ASSLEATSNTEAF
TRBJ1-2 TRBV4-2 ASSPSRVPDGYT
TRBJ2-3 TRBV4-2 ASSQDGGEDTQY